This paragraph reports one T cell receptor beta chain. Via MiXCR, TCRdb re-called the reads, giving one row per CDR3 protein. The sample yields fewer than 250,000 distinct CDR3 sequences, about 20% seen once. The V gene's germline CDR1 is DFQATT and CDR2 SNEGSKA (reference sequence). This CDR3 comprises 13 residues. The V gene end was trimmed by 3 bases and the J gene end by 6 bases; junction bases not matched to a gene: 7. The data were obtained in a study of T cell repertoires in cytomegalovirus infection. The receptor comes from a human donor in good health (CMV status not recorded). Some clones in this sample may be carry-over from other donors' samples. V is TRBV20-1 and J is TRBJ2-7; TRBD1 matches 8 bases. The sample comprised CD8+ T cells from PBMCs. CDR3 in amino acids: CSARFRTGPEQYF. The CDR3 region has the DNA TGCAGTGCTAGGTTCCGGACAGGGCCCGAGCAGTACTTC.